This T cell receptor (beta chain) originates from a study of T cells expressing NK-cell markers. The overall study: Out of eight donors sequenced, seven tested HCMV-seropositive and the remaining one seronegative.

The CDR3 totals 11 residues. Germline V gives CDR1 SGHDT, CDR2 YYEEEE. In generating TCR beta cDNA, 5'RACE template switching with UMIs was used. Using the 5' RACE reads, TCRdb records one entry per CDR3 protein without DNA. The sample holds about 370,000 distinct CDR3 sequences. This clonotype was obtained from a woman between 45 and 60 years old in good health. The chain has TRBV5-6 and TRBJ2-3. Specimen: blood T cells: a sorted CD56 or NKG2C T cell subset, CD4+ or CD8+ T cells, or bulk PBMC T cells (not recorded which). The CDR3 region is CASSSGVTQYF.